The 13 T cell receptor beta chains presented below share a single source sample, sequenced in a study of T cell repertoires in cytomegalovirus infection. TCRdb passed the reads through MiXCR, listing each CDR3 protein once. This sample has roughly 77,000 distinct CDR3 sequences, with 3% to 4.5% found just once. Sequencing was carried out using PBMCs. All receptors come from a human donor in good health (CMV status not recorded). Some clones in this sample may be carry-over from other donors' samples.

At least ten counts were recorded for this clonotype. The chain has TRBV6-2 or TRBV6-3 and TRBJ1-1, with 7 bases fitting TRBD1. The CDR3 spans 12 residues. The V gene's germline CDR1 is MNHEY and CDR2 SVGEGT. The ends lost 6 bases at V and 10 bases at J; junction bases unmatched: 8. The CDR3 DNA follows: TGTGCCAGCAGCAGGGACAGACCGGGAGCTTTCTTT. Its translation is CASSRDRPGAFF.

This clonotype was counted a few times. CDR3 in amino acids: CASSLVASGRAYEQYF. The CDR3 bases are TGTGCCAGCAGCTTAGTGGCTAGCGGGAGGGCCTACGAGCAGTACTTC. The rearrangement links TRBV7-2 to TRBJ2-7, with 12 bases lining up with TRBD2. V lost 1 base, J lost 2 bases, and 3 bases stayed unmatched. Germline CDR1 and CDR2: SGHTA and FQGNSA. This CDR3 comprises 16 residues.

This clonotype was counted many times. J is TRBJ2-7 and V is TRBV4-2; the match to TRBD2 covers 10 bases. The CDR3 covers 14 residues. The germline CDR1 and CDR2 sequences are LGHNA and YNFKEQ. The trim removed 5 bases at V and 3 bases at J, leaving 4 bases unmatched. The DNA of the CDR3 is TGTGCCAGCAGCAGGCTAGCGGGAGACTACGAGCAGTACTTC. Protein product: CASSRLAGDYEQYF.

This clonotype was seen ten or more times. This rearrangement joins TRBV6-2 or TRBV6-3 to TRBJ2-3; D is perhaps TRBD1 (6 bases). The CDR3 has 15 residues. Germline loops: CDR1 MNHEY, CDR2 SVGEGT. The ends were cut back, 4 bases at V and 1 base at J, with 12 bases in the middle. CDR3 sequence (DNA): TGTGCCAGCAGTTTAACACAGGGTGGCACAGATACGCAGTATTTT. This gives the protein CASSLTQGGTDTQYF.

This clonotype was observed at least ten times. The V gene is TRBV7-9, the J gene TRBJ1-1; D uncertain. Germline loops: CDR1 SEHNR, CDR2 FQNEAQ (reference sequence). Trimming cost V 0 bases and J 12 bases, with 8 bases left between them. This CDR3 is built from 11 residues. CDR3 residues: CASSLAQMTFF. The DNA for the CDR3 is TGTGCCAGCAGCTTAGCCCAGATGACTTTCTTT. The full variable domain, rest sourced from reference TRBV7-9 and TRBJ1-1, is DTGVSQNPRHKITKRGQNVTFRCDPISEHNRLYWYRQTLGQGPEFLTYFQNEAQLEKSRLLSDRFSAERPKGSFSTLEIQRTEQGDSAMYLCASSLAQMTFFGQGTRLTVV.

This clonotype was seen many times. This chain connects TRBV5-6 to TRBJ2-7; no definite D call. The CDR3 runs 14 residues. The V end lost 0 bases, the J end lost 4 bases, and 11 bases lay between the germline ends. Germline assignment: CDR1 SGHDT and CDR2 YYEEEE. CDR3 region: CASSLGKGVYEQYF. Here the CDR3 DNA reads TGTGCCAGCAGCTTGGGAAAGGGTGTATACGAGCAGTACTTC.

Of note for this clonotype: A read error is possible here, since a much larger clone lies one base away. CDR3 DNA sequence: TGTGCCAGCAGCTTCGGGGGCTACGAGCAGAACTTC. This sequence encodes CASSFGGYEQNF. The chain uses TRBV11-2 and TRBJ2-7; D tentatively fits TRBD1 or TRBD2 (6 bases each). The germline V gene has CDR1 SGHAT and CDR2 FQNNGV. This CDR3 has 12 amino acids.

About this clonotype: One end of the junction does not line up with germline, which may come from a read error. CDR3 loop: CASSSPRDGSSYEQYF. The DNA for the CDR3 is TGTGCCAGCAGCTCCCCCCGGGACGGCAGCTCCTACGAGCAGTACTTT. This chain links TRBV7-6 with TRBJ2-7; D tentatively fits TRBD1 or TRBD2 (5 bases each). CDR1 and CDR2 (germline): SGHVS, FNYEAQ. The length of the CDR3 is 16 residues.

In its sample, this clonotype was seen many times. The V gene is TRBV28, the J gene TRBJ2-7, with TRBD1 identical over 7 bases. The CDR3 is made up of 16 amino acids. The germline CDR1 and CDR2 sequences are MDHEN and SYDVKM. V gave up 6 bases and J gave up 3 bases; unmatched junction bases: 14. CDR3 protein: CASRYDIRDRNYEQYF. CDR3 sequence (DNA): TGTGCCAGCAGGTACGACATCCGGGACAGAAACTACGAGCAGTACTTC.

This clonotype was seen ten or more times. The CDR3 nucleotides read TGTGCCAGCAGCCACTTGGACAACTTCTACATGAACACTGAAGCTTTCTTT. Its translation: CASSHLDNFYMNTEAFF. The J gene is TRBJ1-1, the V gene TRBV6-8; D perhaps matches TRBD1 (5 bases). The ends were cut back, 6 bases at V and 0 bases at J, with 20 bases in the middle. The CDR3 totals 17 residues. The V gene's germline CDR1 is MNHGY and CDR2 SAAAGT.

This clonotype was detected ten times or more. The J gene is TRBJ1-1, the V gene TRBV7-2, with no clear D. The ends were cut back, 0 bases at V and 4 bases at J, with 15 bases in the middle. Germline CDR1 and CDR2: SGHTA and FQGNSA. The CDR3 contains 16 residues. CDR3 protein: CASSLAQLRVFTEAFF. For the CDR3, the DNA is TGTGCCAGCAGCTTAGCCCAGTTAAGGGTGTTCACTGAAGCTTTCTTT. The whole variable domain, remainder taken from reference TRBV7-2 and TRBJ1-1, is GAGVSQSPSNKVTEKGKDVELRCDPISGHTALYWYRQSLGQGLEFLIYFQGNSAPDKSGLPSDRFSAERTGGSVSTLTIQRTQQEDSAVYLCASSLAQLRVFTEAFFGQGTRLTVV.

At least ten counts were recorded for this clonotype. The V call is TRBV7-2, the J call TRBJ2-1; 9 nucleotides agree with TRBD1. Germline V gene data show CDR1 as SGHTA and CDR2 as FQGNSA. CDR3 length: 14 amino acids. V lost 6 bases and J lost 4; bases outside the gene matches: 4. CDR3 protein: CASRTGQGYNEQFF. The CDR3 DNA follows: TGTGCCAGCAGGACTGGACAGGGGTACAATGAGCAGTTCTTC. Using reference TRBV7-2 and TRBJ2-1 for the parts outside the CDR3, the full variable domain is GAGVSQSPSNKVTEKGKDVELRCDPISGHTALYWYRQSLGQGLEFLIYFQGNSAPDKSGLPSDRFSAERTGGSVSTLTIQRTQQEDSAVYLCASRTGQGYNEQFFGPGTRLTVL.

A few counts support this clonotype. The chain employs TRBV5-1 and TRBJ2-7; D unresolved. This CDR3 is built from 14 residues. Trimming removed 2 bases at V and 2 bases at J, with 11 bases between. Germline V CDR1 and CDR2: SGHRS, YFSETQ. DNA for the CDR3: TGCGCCAGCAGCTTACAACTCGCTACCTACGAGCAGTACTTC. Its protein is CASSLQLATYEQYF.